These 32 T cell receptor beta chains were sequenced from one sample in a study of T cell changes during pregnancy in multiple sclerosis. Clones were sequenced by immunoSEQ multiplex PCR, and TCRdb holds only the in-frame ones, with some missing. Of around 130,000 clones listed, about 95% are singletons. Sequencing was performed on peripheral blood, taken after pregnancy. The receptors here all came from a female donor with multiple sclerosis, enrolled in a pregnancy study.

This clone was seen a single time. For the CDR3, the DNA is TGTGCCAGTAGTACCAGCGGGAACCTATACGAGCAGTACTTC. As protein: CASSTSGNLYEQYF. The chain has TRBV19 and TRBJ2-7, with 7 bases identical to TRBD2. V shed 4 bases, J shed 4 bases, and the junction held 7 bases outside the gene matches. CDR1 is LNHDA, CDR2 SQIVND, per germline (reference sequence). The CDR3 spans 14 residues.

This chain uses TRBV7-9 with TRBJ2-3, with 7 bases matching TRBD1. The CDR3 consists of 14 residues. The J segment lost 5 bases and the V segment lost 4 bases, leaving 6 bases of the junction unmatched. CDR1 and CDR2 from the germline V gene are SEHNR and FQNEAQ (reference sequence). CDR3 loop: CASSSGTDLDTQYF. In nucleotides, the CDR3 is TGTGCCAGCAGCTCGGGGACAGATCTAGATACGCAGTATTTT.

V and J are TRBV18 and TRBJ2-2; a possible D gene is TRBD2 (6 bases). The V end lost 3 bases, the J end lost 7 bases, and 18 bases lay between the germline ends. The CDR3 loop spans 16 amino acids. Germline CDR1 reads KGHSH; CDR2 reads LQKENI. CDR3 DNA: TGTGCCAGCTCACCTCGGACTATTGGGGTTGGCGGGGAGCTGTTTTTT. Translated: CASSPRTIGVGGELFF.

This rearrangement joins TRBV11-1 to TRBJ2-2, with TRBD2 matching 7 bases. Germline V CDR1 and CDR2: SGHAT, FQDESV (reference sequence). The CDR3 covers 14 residues. V was clipped by 7 bases and J by 4 bases; unmatched bases: 6. CDR3 sequence (DNA): TGTGCCAGCACCCCCGGGGGGTCCACCGGGGAGCTGTTTTTT. This encodes CASTPGGSTGELFF.

The rearrangement links TRBV7-8 to TRBJ1-2, with 12 bases identical to TRBD1. V lost 1 base, J lost 7 bases, and 7 bases stayed unmatched. The CDR3 runs 16 residues. CDR1 is SGHVS and CDR2 is FQNEAQ in the germline V gene. In DNA, the CDR3 is TGTGCCAGCAGCTTAGTGGGGACAGGGGGCGATCGTGGCTACACCTTC. It codes for CASSLVGTGGDRGYTF.

The V call is TRBV15, the J call TRBJ1-1, with D uncertain. The CDR3 length is 13 residues. CDR1 is LNHNV and CDR2 is YYDKDF in the germline V gene (reference sequence). V was trimmed by 0 bases and J by 6 bases, leaving 8 bases between them. Here the CDR3 reads CATSRDREAEAFF. CDR3 DNA sequence: TGTGCCACCAGCAGAGATAGGGAGGCTGAAGCTTTCTTT.

Here the CDR3 DNA reads TGTGCCAGCAGCGTAAGGGCAGGGAATGAAGAGACCCAGTACTTC. Protein: CASSVRAGNEETQYF. The V and J genes are TRBV9 and TRBJ2-5, with a possible D match to TRBD1 (5 bases). Trimming shortened V by 1 base and J by 3 bases, and 13 bases separated the two germline ends. CDR3 length: 15 amino acids. CDR1 and CDR2 (germline): SGDLS, YYNGEE.

The CDR3 DNA sequence: TGTGCCTGGACAACAGGGTGGAATCAGCCCCAGCATTTT. Amino acids: CAWTTGWNQPQHF. The chain employs TRBV30 and TRBJ1-5, with D possibly being TRBD1 (6 bases). Germline V lookup: CDR1 GTSNPN, CDR2 SVGIG (reference sequence). V gave up 4 bases and J gave up 4 bases, with 11 bases separating them. CDR3 length equals 13 residues.

This chain connects TRBV19 to TRBJ2-7, with D perhaps TRBD2 (6 bases). Looked up from germline, CDR1 is LNHDA and CDR2 is SQIVND (reference sequence). V shed 1 base and J shed 5 bases, with 15 bases lying between them. This CDR3 is built from 15 residues. The CDR3 sequence is CASSIVAGPKNEQYF. For the CDR3, the DNA is TGTGCCAGTAGTATAGTGGCGGGGCCTAAAAACGAGCAGTACTTC.

This chain connects TRBV4-2 to TRBJ2-7; tentative D call: TRBD2 (5 bases). This CDR3 contains 16 residues. Per the germline V gene, CDR1 is LGHNA and CDR2 is YNFKEQ. V dropped 0 bases and J dropped 12 bases, with 24 bases sitting between them. The CDR3 DNA follows: TGTGCCAGCAGCCAAGATCTGTCTAGCATTTCCCCCTACCTGTACTTC. It translates to CASSQDLSSISPYLYF.

The V and J genes are TRBV5-1 and TRBJ2-5; 15 bases match TRBD2. This CDR3 spans 18 amino acids. Germline assignment: CDR1 SGHRS and CDR2 YFSETQ. The trim removed 1 base at V and 5 bases at J, leaving 9 bases unmatched. CDR3 coding DNA: TGCGCCAGCAGCTTGAGGAGGACTAGCGGGAGGGGCTACGAGACCCAGTACTTC. This translates into CASSLRRTSGRGYETQYF.

The rearrangement links TRBV28 to TRBJ1-1; D not resolved. From germline, CDR1 is MDHEN and CDR2 SYDVKM. This CDR3 has 12 residues. Trimming removed 6 bases at V and 6 bases at J, with 11 bases between. Here the CDR3 DNA reads TGTGCCAGCAGACCGGGGAGGGCTGAAGCTTTCTTT. It codes for CASRPGRAEAFF.

V usage is TRBV10-3 and J usage is TRBJ2-1, with TRBD1 matching 12 bases. The trim removed 0 bases at V and 9 bases at J, leaving 9 bases unmatched. The CDR3 has 17 residues. Germline values: CDR1 ENHRY, CDR2 SYGVKD. In DNA, the CDR3 is TGTGCCATCAGTGAGTCGGGGCCGGGACAGGGGGCAGGTGAGCAGTTCTTC. Protein: CAISESGPGQGAGEQFF.

The V and J genes are TRBV6-5 and TRBJ2-7; D gene unclear. This CDR3 is 14 amino acids long. The V and J ends lost 3 bases and 0 bases respectively, with 9 bases between them. Germline lookup yields CDR1 MNHEY and CDR2 SVGAGI. The CDR3 reads CASSYISSSYEQYF. The CDR3 DNA reads as TGTGCCAGCAGTTATATCTCGAGCTCCTACGAGCAGTACTTC.

This sequence joins TRBV15 and TRBJ1-2, with a tentative D call TRBD1 (5 bases). Germline assignment: CDR1 LNHNV and CDR2 YYDKDF (reference sequence). The V end lost 0 bases, the J end lost 8 bases, and 16 bases lay between the germline ends. CDR3 length equals 15 residues. The CDR3 DNA reads TGTGCCACCAGCAGAGATGGGTCCAGGGTTGGAGGCTACACCTTC. Amino acid sequence: CATSRDGSRVGGYTF.

The CDR3 sequence: CASGPSGSQPQHF. The CDR3 region has the DNA TGTGCCAGTGGTCCCAGTGGCAGTCAGCCCCAGCATTTT. The chain employs TRBV19 and TRBJ1-5; unclear D gene. The germline V and J ends were trimmed by 8 bases and 6 bases, with 14 bases remaining between them. CDR3 length: 13 amino acids. Germline V CDR1 and CDR2: LNHDA, SQIVND (reference sequence).

The rearrangement joins TRBV27 to TRBJ1-2, with D maybe TRBD1 (5 bases). The V end lost 6 bases, the J end lost 4 bases, and 18 bases lay between the germline ends. Germline V CDR1 and CDR2: MNHEY, SMNVEV (reference sequence). The CDR3 is 15 residues long. The CDR3 sequence: CASSPAGQGLYGYTF. In DNA form, the CDR3 reads TGTGCCAGCAGCCCGGCCGGGCAGGGTCTCTATGGCTACACCTTC.

This clone showed up just once. J is TRBJ1-1 and V is TRBV20-1; the D is unclear. The ends were cut back, 7 bases at V and 4 bases at J, with 10 bases in the middle. The CDR3 is 11 residues long. Germline loops: CDR1 DFQATT, CDR2 SNEGSKA (reference sequence). In nucleotides, the CDR3 is TGCAGTGTCGGGAGAGTCACTGAAGCTTTCTTT. Translating it yields CSVGRVTEAFF.

V is TRBV5-4 and J is TRBJ2-7, with D maybe TRBD2 (6 bases). Germline V gene lookup returns CDR1 SGHNT and CDR2 YYREEE (reference sequence). V gave up 5 bases and J gave up 4 bases, with 22 bases separating them. This CDR3 is 16 amino acids long. The CDR3 coding sequence is TGTGCCAGCAGTCGGGGTTCACCGGGACTCCCTTACGAGCAGTACTTC. This sequence encodes CASSRGSPGLPYEQYF.

This chain connects TRBV6-1 to TRBJ2-5; TRBD2 agrees at 8 bases. The trim removed 11 bases at V and 3 bases at J, leaving 8 bases unmatched. The CDR3 is 13 amino acids. Germline loops: CDR1 MNHNS, CDR2 SASEGT. For the CDR3, the DNA is TGTGCCGGACGAACTAGCGGTAAAGAGACCCAGTACTTC. It translates to CAGRTSGKETQYF.

The genes are TRBV28 and TRBJ2-7, with 13 bases that match TRBD2. Germline loops: CDR1 MDHEN, CDR2 SYDVKM. With V trimmed by 1 base and J by 4 bases, 7 bases remained unmatched. This CDR3 is built from 17 residues. This CDR3 reads CASSLSGLAGHSYEQYF. The CDR3 DNA follows: TGTGCCAGCAGTTTATCGGGACTAGCGGGACATTCGTACGAGCAGTACTTC.

J is TRBJ2-6 and V is TRBV7-8; D possibly corresponds to TRBD2 (6 bases). In germline, CDR1 is SGHVS, CDR2 FQNEAQ. CDR3 length: 16 residues. Between the trimmed V and J ends, which lost 2 bases and 4 bases, there was a span of 12 bases. CDR3 loop: CASSLNRGIGANVLTF. The DNA for the CDR3 is TGTGCCAGCAGCTTAAATCGGGGGATCGGGGCCAACGTCCTGACTTTC.

The chain joins TRBV7-9 to TRBJ2-1, with D possibly being TRBD1 (7 bases). V dropped 4 bases and J dropped 3 bases, with 22 bases sitting between them. The CDR3 covers 18 residues. The V gene's germline CDR1 is SEHNR and CDR2 FQNEAQ (reference sequence). The CDR3 region is CASSWTDRAGGGYNEQFF. CDR3 sequence (DNA): TGTGCCAGCAGCTGGACCGACAGGGCCGGAGGGGGCTACAATGAGCAGTTCTTC.

V usage is TRBV11-2 and J usage is TRBJ2-5, with D possibly being TRBD1 (5 bases). Per germline, CDR1 SGHAT and CDR2 FQNNGV. This CDR3 region has 14 residues. The V end lost 6 bases, the J end lost 5 bases, and 16 bases lay between the germline ends. In DNA form, the CDR3 reads TGTGCCAGCAGTTCAACGCAGGGTCGTGAGACCCAGTACTTC. It translates to CASSSTQGRETQYF.

This chain connects TRBV7-9 to TRBJ1-1, with unresolved D. V dropped 3 bases and J dropped 7 bases, with 6 bases sitting between them. Per the germline V gene, CDR1 is SEHNR and CDR2 is FQNEAQ (reference sequence). CDR3 length: 11 amino acids. CDR3 sequence: CASSLGREAFF. CDR3 sequence (DNA): TGTGCCAGCAGCTTGGGCCGTGAAGCTTTCTTT.

The rearrangement links TRBV6-1 to TRBJ2-7; TRBD2 might be the D (5 bases). The V gene's germline CDR1 is MNHNS and CDR2 SASEGT. The CDR3 is 13 residues long. Trimming took off 5 bases at V and 4 bases at J, with 12 bases between the two ends. The CDR3 here is CASSTQDFYEQYF. The CDR3 DNA reads TGTGCCAGCAGTACCCAGGACTTTTACGAGCAGTACTTC.

V is TRBV27 and J is TRBJ2-7, with 7 bases that match TRBD2. Germline loops: CDR1 MNHEY, CDR2 SMNVEV (reference sequence). CDR3 length equals 13 residues. After removal of 8 bases from V and 4 bases from J, the junction contained 8 bases not matched to a gene. CDR3 nucleotides: TGTGCCAGCCAAAATATCGGGGGGTACGAGCAGTACTTC. It is translated as CASQNIGGYEQYF.

This clone was detected once. This chain joins TRBV7-9 and TRBJ1-4; the D is unclear. V lost 2 bases and J lost 4, with 14 bases in between. CDR1 SEHNR and CDR2 FQNEAQ come from the germline V gene (reference sequence). The length of the CDR3 is 16 residues. In DNA form, the CDR3 reads TGTGCCAGCAGCTTAAGCGGACCGGGTCTTAATGAAAAACTGTTTTTT. It specifies CASSLSGPGLNEKLFF.

This chain connects TRBV5-6 to TRBJ2-3; D gene unclear. Germline V lookup: CDR1 SGHDT, CDR2 YYEEEE. The CDR3 extends over 12 amino acids. Trimming shortened V by 3 bases and J by 7 bases, and 9 bases separated the two germline ends. CDR3 protein: CASSYSENTQYF. DNA of the CDR3: TGTGCCAGCAGCTACTCTGAAAATACGCAGTATTTT.

This clone was found once. The chain carries TRBV19 and TRBJ2-1; 9 positions match TRBD1. J was trimmed by 2 bases and V by 0 bases; bases with no gene match: 5. The germline V gene encodes CDR1 LNHDA and CDR2 SQIVND (reference sequence). CDR3 length: 17 amino acids. In DNA form, the CDR3 reads TGTGCCAGTAGTATAGATTGGACAGGGGTCGCCTACAATGAGCAGTTCTTC. It specifies CASSIDWTGVAYNEQFF. The entire variable domain, with the rest obtained from reference TRBV19 and TRBJ2-1, is as follows: DGGITQSPKYLFRKEGQNVTLSCEQNLNHDAMYWYRQDPGQGLRLIYYSQIVNDFQKGDIAEGYSVSREKKESFPLTVTSAQKNPTAFYLCASSIDWTGVAYNEQFFGPGTRLTVL.

The chain has TRBV2 and TRBJ2-1; 8 nucleotides line up with TRBD2. The CDR3 has 15 amino acids. From germline, CDR1 is SNHLY and CDR2 FYNNEI. V lost 5 bases and J lost 5; bases outside the gene matches: 8. The CDR3 nucleotides read TGTGCCAGCAGTCCTAGATTAGCGGGGCACAATGAGCAGTTCTTC. It specifies CASSPRLAGHNEQFF.

The chain recombines TRBV7-2 with TRBJ2-3, with 9 nucleotides matching TRBD2. Trimming cost V 1 base and J 8 bases; bases outside gene matches: 10. Germline V gene data show CDR1 as SGHTA and CDR2 as FQGNSA. The CDR3 is 16 residues long. The CDR3 nucleotides read TGTGCCAGCAGCTTAGTAGCGGGAGTTTTTTCGGGTACGCAGTATTTT. Its translation: CASSLVAGVFSGTQYF.